This TCR beta chain was recorded in a study of blood T cell repertoires in COVID-19. As for the study in general: The United States, Italy and Spain supplied acute and convalescent COVID-19 samples. PBMCs, B-cell-depleted T cells, or T cells were the source of the cDNA or gDNA that made up the material.

The junction had 15 bases not matched to a gene; V was cut back by 7 bases and J by 6 bases. The length of the CDR3 is 15 residues. CDR1 MNHEY and CDR2 SMNVEV come from the germline V gene (reference sequence). Sequenced by immunoSEQ multiplex PCR; TCRdb stores in-frame clones only, minus some. This sample has some 190,000 clones, with about 80% found just once. This study enrolled people aged 18 to 89 from around 26 US geographic areas. Categorization into cohorts depended on clinical history that participants reported. V is TRBV27 and J is TRBJ2-7, with 7 bases identical to TRBD2. What was sequenced was PBMCs or T cells enriched from blood (not recorded which). This clonotype was sampled from a man aged 60 to 75 who had been exposed to COVID-19. The CDR3 DNA reads as TGTGCCAGCACCTCCTCGGCGGGGAGGGAACGCGAGCAGTACTTC. This encodes CASTSSAGREREQYF.